This TCR beta chain is drawn from a study of vaccination effects on CD4 cells after COVID-19. This CDR3 contains 16 residues. Germline CDR1 is MGHRA and CDR2 is YSYEKL. Trimming shortened V by 0 bases and J by 4 bases, and 13 bases separated the two germline ends. The authors isolated CD4+ T cells after roughly 10 days of culture. Note on this clone: Its antigen is as yet unknown.

Method: immunoSEQ multiplex PCR; TCRdb's copy keeps in-frame clones and lacks some. The sample has more than 50,000 clones; about 83% are singletons. The gene calls are TRBV4-1 and TRBJ1-3; tentative D call: TRBD1 (6 bases). The source was CD4+ T cells from PBMCs cultured without peptide, collected before COVID-19 vaccination. The sequence was obtained from a human donor who received a COVID-19 vaccine. The CDR3 nucleotides are TGCGCCAGCAGCCAAGATAACAGGGCTCCGGGAAACACCATATATTTT. Its protein product is CASSQDNRAPGNTIYF.